This is a list of T cell receptor beta chains from one sample in a study of cytomegalovirus exposure and HLA in healthy donors. The assay was immunoSEQ multiplex PCR, and TCRdb's table has in-frame clones only and misses some. This table has 150,000 to 200,000 clones, over 60% appearing once. The sample consisted of PBMCs. The receptors here all came from a man in his forties or fifties in good health and CMV-seropositive. Each CDR3 is given with its conserved first and last residue. The order of the fields is D gene, clone size, J gene, V gene, CDR3 DNA, CDR3 protein. The D gene is left open where the match is weak. Size is omitted from some rows. Given values are once, few, many or a class for expanded clones.

NA | NA | TRBJ1-3 | TRBV12-2 | TGTGCAAGTCGCCTGGACACCCGTGGAAACACCATATATTTT | CASRLDTRGNTIYF
TRBD2 | NA | TRBJ2-3 | TRBV7-2 | TGTGCCAGCAGCCTAGGCCTAGCGGGCCCAGATACGCAGTATTTT | CASSLGLAGPDTQYF
NA | NA | TRBJ2-3 | TRBV19 | TGTGCCAGTAGTATAATCGGCACAGCTAGCACAGATACGCAGTATTTT | CASSIIGTASTDTQYF
NA | few | TRBJ2-1 | TRBV5-1 | TGCGCCAGCAGCTTGGTAGGAACCCAGGGGGGTGAGCAGTTCTTC | CASSLVGTQGGEQFF
NA | NA | TRBJ1-1 | TRBV7-9 | TGTGCCAGCAGCTTCTCTGGGGCTAACACTGAAGCTTTCTTT | CASSFSGANTEAFF
NA | few | TRBJ2-5 | TRBV28 | TGTGCCAGCAGTTCCGGACAACAAGAGACCCAGTACTTC | CASSSGQQETQYF
TRBD2 | NA | TRBJ2-7 | TRBV29-1 | TGCAGCGCCCGGACTAGCGGGACTTGGGGGGAGCAGTACTTC | CSARTSGTWGEQYF
NA | NA | TRBJ1-1 | TRBV2 | TGTGCCAGCAGTTCCGGGACAAGGGGCGTAAGCCAAGGGGAAGCTTTCTTT | CASSSGTRGVSQGEAFF
TRBD2 | few | TRBJ2-2 | TRBV11-2 | TGTGCCAGCCGGGGACTAGCTGTGGGCGGGGAGCTGTTTTTT | CASRGLAVGGELFF
TRBD1 | NA | TRBJ1-1 | TRBV19 | TGTGCCAGTAGTAGAGACAGGGCTGGCACTGAAGCTTTCTTT | CASSRDRAGTEAFF
NA | NA | TRBJ1-1 | TRBV11-3 | TGTGCCAGCAGCTTAGGCGAGATCGCTGAAGCTTTCTTT | CASSLGEIAEAFF
TRBD2 | NA | TRBJ2-1 | TRBV10-3 | TGTGCCATCAGCGGACTAGCGGGAGGGAACTCCTACAATGAGCAGTTCTTC | CAISGLAGGNSYNEQFF
NA | few | TRBJ1-4 | TRBV15 | TGTGCCACCAGCAGAGATTCTACTAATGAAAAACTGTTTTTT | CATSRDSTNEKLFF
NA | few | TRBJ2-1 | TRBV19 | TGTGCCAGTAGTACCGTCGGGACTGGGGCCTACAATGAGCAGTTCTTC | CASSTVGTGAYNEQFF
TRBD1 | NA | TRBJ2-1 | TRBV7-9 | TGTGCCAGCAGGCCGACAGGGGACAATGAGCAGTTCTTC | CASRPTGDNEQFF
NA | NA | TRBJ2-1 | TRBV11-2 | TGTGCCAGCAGCTTAGAGAGGGTGGGAAATGAGCAGTTCTTC | CASSLERVGNEQFF
TRBD2 | NA | TRBJ2-5 | TRBV6-5 | TGTGCCAGCAGTGGGGTAGCGGGGCAAGAGACCCAGTACTTC | CASSGVAGQETQYF
TRBD2 | NA | TRBJ2-4 | TRBV11-2 | TGTGCCAGCAGCTTAGGTGGGTGGGAGGGCAACTTTCAGTACTTC | CASSLGGWEGNFQYF